This is a list of T cell receptor beta chains from one sample in a study of vaccination effects on CD4 cells after COVID-19. Repertoires were generated with immunoSEQ multiplex PCR, while TCRdb's copy carries only in-frame clones and drops some. Among 78,000 or so clones listed, around 81% were seen once. Antigens for these TCRs are unknown. This specimen was CD4+ T cells from PBMCs cultured with SARS-CoV-2 spike peptides, taken before COVID-19 vaccination. These receptor sequences come from a human donor who received a COVID-19 vaccine. Each CDR3 is given with its conserved first and last residue. Fields, in order: clone size, J gene, V gene, D gene, CDR3 protein, CDR3 DNA. D genes are given only for firm matches. Clone size is not always given. Where it is, it says once, few, many or a class for expanded clones.

NA | TRBJ2-1 | TRBV4-2 | TRBD2 | CASSQGRLAGMDEQFF | TGTGCCAGCAGCCAAGGCCGACTAGCGGGGATGGATGAGCAGTTCTTC
once | TRBJ2-5 | TRBV4-3 | NA | CASSQGPAVETQYF | TGCGCCAGCAGCCAGGGGCCGGCGGTGGAGACCCAGTACTTC
NA | TRBJ1-2 | TRBV5-5 | NA | CASSYSNYGYTF | TGTGCCAGCAGCTACAGCAACTATGGCTACACCTTC
NA | TRBJ2-6 | TRBV19 | TRBD1 | CASRDRGLAGANVLTF | TGTGCCAGCCGGGACAGGGGGCTAGCTGGGGCCAACGTCCTGACTTTC
NA | TRBJ2-5 | TRBV4-1 | TRBD2 | CASSQEGLAGGRPETQYF | TGCGCCAGCAGCCAAGAAGGTCTAGCGGGGGGGCGTCCCGAGACCCAGTACTTC
NA | TRBJ1-6 | TRBV30 | NA | CASRTDYNSPLHF | TGTGCCTCCAGGACAGACTATAATTCACCCCTCCACTTT
once | TRBJ2-3 | TRBV7-2 | NA | CASSLRLQSTDTQYF | TGTGCCAGCAGCTTACGGCTCCAATCCACAGATACGCAGTATTTT
NA | TRBJ1-2 | TRBV30 | NA | CACGVGYGYTF | TGTGCCTGTGGGGTTGGCTATGGCTACACCTTC
once | TRBJ2-3 | TRBV24-1 | TRBD1 | CATSDSSGQGSVDTQYF | TGTGCCACCAGTGATTCCTCCGGACAGGGGTCGGTAGATACGCAGTATTTT
NA | TRBJ1-2 | TRBV9 | NA | CASSVHRAVEYGYTF | TGTGCCAGCAGCGTTCACCGGGCCGTGGAGTATGGCTACACCTTC
NA | TRBJ2-2 | TRBV5-1 | NA | CASIPGASNTGELFF | TGCGCCAGCATCCCAGGGGCTTCGAACACCGGGGAGCTGTTTTTT
NA | TRBJ2-1 | TRBV30 | NA | CAWSAGTVNEQFF | TGTGCCTGGAGTGCAGGGACGGTAAATGAGCAGTTCTTC
NA | TRBJ2-2 | TRBV6-1 | TRBD1 | CASSEYVRGPTGELFF | TGTGCCAGCAGTGAATACGTCAGGGGGCCAACCGGGGAGCTGTTTTTT